What follows are 20 T cell receptor beta chains derived from one specimen sequenced in a study of T cells in Graves' hyperthyroidism and ophthalmopathy. Amplified regions were TCR beta CDR3 sequences from RNA transcripts. The study used the HTBI primer set for a first-round RT-PCR of the TCR CDR3. One entry per CDR3 protein, called by TCRdb with MiXCR from the multiplex PCR reads. This sample yields hundreds of thousands of distinct CDR3 sequences, of which 15% to 19% are seen a single time; approximately 8% belongs to the top ten. Sequences were obtained from blood. These receptors came from a woman younger than 35 with Graves' hyperthyroidism.

In this sample, this clonotype turned up many times. The rearrangement joins TRBV6-1 to TRBJ2-6; D unclear. Germline CDR1 reads MNHNS; CDR2 reads SASEGT. V lost 7 bases, J lost 4 bases, and 11 bases lay in between. This CDR3 has 14 residues. CDR3 nucleotides: TGTGCCAGCACCCGGGTTGACGGGGCCAACGTCCTGACTTTC. The encoded protein is CASTRVDGANVLTF.

The rearrangement links TRBV5-1 to TRBJ2-7; D uncertain. Per the germline V gene, CDR1 is SGHRS and CDR2 is YFSETQ. V was shortened by 7 bases and J by 0 bases, with 11 bases between the two germline ends. The CDR3 has 13 amino acids. The CDR3 spells CASASPSSYEQYF. CDR3 nucleotides: TGCGCCAGCGCTTCACCGAGCTCCTACGAGCAGTACTTC.

This clonotype was counted at least ten times. The gene calls are TRBV6-5 and TRBJ2-5; 8 positions match TRBD2. Looked up from germline, CDR1 is MNHEY and CDR2 is SVGAGI. V gave up 0 bases and J gave up 0 bases; unmatched junction bases: 3. This CDR3 has 16 amino acids. CDR3 sequence reads: CASSYSGGGYQETQYF. DNA for the CDR3: TGTGCCAGCAGTTACTCAGGCGGGGGGTACCAAGAGACCCAGTACTTC.

The table lists this clonotype with many counts. The chain has TRBV7-8 and TRBJ2-1, with 8 bases aligning to TRBD2. Germline V CDR1 and CDR2: SGHVS, FQNEAQ. Trimming removed 2 bases from V and 6 bases from J; junction bases left unmatched: 9. The CDR3 extends over 16 amino acids. CDR3: CASSLRWTSSPNEQFF. The CDR3 nucleotides are TGTGCCAGCAGCTTACGGTGGACTAGCTCCCCCAATGAGCAGTTCTTC. Complete variable domain (other parts from reference TRBV7-8 and TRBJ2-1): GAGVSQSPRYKVAKRGQDVALRCDPISGHVSLFWYQQALGQGPEFLTYFQNEAQLDKSGLPSDRFFAERPEGSVSTLKIQRTQQEDSAVYLCASSLRWTSSPNEQFFGPGTRLTVL.

There are many counts of this clonotype. This chain connects TRBV11-3 to TRBJ2-1; possible D gene TRBD2, 6 bases. Deletions cut 1 base from V and 2 bases from J, with 9 bases between. The CDR3 extends over 15 amino acids. Germline V CDR1 and CDR2: SGHNT, YENEEA. In nucleotides, the CDR3 is TGTGCCAGCAGCTTAGTGGAGGGGCCCTACAATGAGCAGTTCTTC. It is translated as CASSLVEGPYNEQFF.

This clonotype was seen ten or more times. The chain is built from TRBV24-1 and TRBJ2-1, with a possible D match to TRBD1 (5 bases). Trimming pared 5 bases from V and 4 bases from J, leaving 14 bases between. The CDR3 covers 15 residues. Germline V lookup: CDR1 KGHDR, CDR2 SFDVKD. CDR3 sequence: CATSVQGGVYNEQFF. The CDR3 nucleotides read TGTGCCACCAGTGTCCAGGGCGGTGTTTACAATGAGCAGTTCTTC.

This clonotype has ten or more counts. This chain connects TRBV12-3 or TRBV12-4 to TRBJ1-5; D not resolved. The CDR3 is 13 residues long. The V end lost 7 bases, the J end lost 8 bases, and 15 bases lay between the germline ends. The CDR3 here is CASTLGSLEPQHF. The CDR3, as DNA: TGTGCCAGCACCTTGGGCAGCCTTGAGCCCCAGCATTTT.

This clonotype was detected ten times or more. For the CDR3, the DNA is TGTGCCAGTAGTATGGGGTTATCACCCCTCCACTTT. Its protein is CASSMGLSPLHF. The chain couples TRBV19 to TRBJ1-6, with D unclear. The CDR3 extends over 12 amino acids. Trimming took 3 bases from V and 10 from J, leaving 7 bases between them. Germline V gene sequence: CDR1 LNHDA, CDR2 SQIVND (reference sequence).

This clonotype was observed a few times. V is TRBV20-1 and J is TRBJ1-2, with TRBD1 identical over 7 bases. The V and J ends lost 4 bases and 5 bases, in that order; junction bases with no gene match: 7. The CDR3 has 13 amino acids. Germline assignment: CDR1 DFQATT and CDR2 SNEGSKA (reference sequence). Written as DNA, the CDR3 is TGCAGTGCTATCCGGGACAGTATGTATGGCTACACCTTC. Protein product: CSAIRDSMYGYTF.

This clonotype was seen ten or more times. The V call is TRBV7-3, the J call TRBJ2-1; 7 positions match TRBD2. Germline V lookup: CDR1 SGHTA, CDR2 FQGTGA. V was clipped by 3 bases and J by 7 bases; unmatched bases: 9. CDR3 length: 15 residues. The chain's CDR3 is CASSLSPGGQNEQFF. CDR3 DNA: TGTGCCAGCAGCTTGTCTCCGGGAGGCCAGAATGAGCAGTTCTTC. The full variable domain, with the rest looked up from reference TRBV7-3 and TRBJ2-1, is GAGVSQTPSNKVTEKGKYVELRCDPISGHTALYWYRQSLGQGPEFLIYFQGTGAADDSGLPNDRFFAVRPEGSVSTLKIQRTERGDSAVYLCASSLSPGGQNEQFFGPGTRLTVL.

The chain carries TRBV6-5 and TRBJ2-4, with a weak D call TRBD1 (8 bases). Germline V gives CDR1 MNHEY, CDR2 SVGAGI. This CDR3 comprises 15 residues. The V end lost 4 bases, the J end lost 6 bases, and 16 bases lay between the germline ends. CDR3: CASSSTGGEGNIQYF. The CDR3 DNA sequence: TGTGCCAGCAGTTCAACAGGGGGGGAAGGAAACATTCAGTACTTC.

This clonotype was detected ten times or more. The rearrangement uses TRBV12-3 or TRBV12-4 and TRBJ1-5, with D possibly matching TRBD1 (5 bases). The CDR3 length is 14 residues. The germline V and J ends were trimmed by 4 bases and 4 bases, with 11 bases remaining between them. CDR3 loop: CASSSLAGNQPQHF. The DNA of the CDR3 is TGTGCCAGCAGTTCCTTGGCAGGGAATCAGCCCCAGCATTTT.

The table lists this clonotype with many counts. The rearrangement links TRBV24-1 to TRBJ2-5; TRBD2 matches 11 bases. CDR1 KGHDR and CDR2 SFDVKD come from the germline V gene. The CDR3 has 17 amino acids. The junction had 11 bases not matched to a gene; V was cut back by 4 bases and J by 5 bases. The CDR3 here is CATSDKRTSGPAETQYF. The CDR3 DNA is TGTGCCACCAGTGACAAAAGGACTAGCGGGCCCGCGGAGACCCAGTACTTC.

In its sample, this clonotype was seen many times. This chain connects TRBV19 to TRBJ2-1; TRBD1 aligns across 7 bases. The trim removed 6 bases at V and 9 bases at J, leaving 5 bases unmatched. CDR1 and CDR2 (germline): LNHDA, SQIVND (reference sequence). The CDR3 length is 12 residues. The CDR3 reads CASSDRQGEQFF. The CDR3 bases are TGTGCCAGTAGCGACCGACAGGGTGAGCAGTTCTTC.

This clonotype was counted at least ten times. The chain combines TRBV20-1 with TRBJ2-3, with 8 bases matching TRBD2. Germline V gene lookup returns CDR1 DFQATT and CDR2 SNEGSKA (reference sequence). The CDR3 runs to 13 residues. J lost 6 bases, V lost 6 bases, and 8 bases had no gene match. CDR3 sequence (DNA): TGCAGTGCCCGGGGGGGGAGTATGGATACGCAGTATTTT. It translates to CSARGGSMDTQYF.

With respect to this clonotype: Possible read error: a much larger clone is one base away. This chain links TRBV11-2 with TRBJ2-2, with D possibly being TRBD1 or TRBD2 (5 bases each). V lost 4 bases, J lost 6 bases, and 21 bases lay in between. Germline V gene sequence: CDR1 SGHAT, CDR2 FQNNGV. The CDR3 has 17 amino acids. The DNA of the CDR3 is TGTGCCAGCAGCTCGCGATGGACTGAGGGGACCCCCGGGGAGCTGTTTTTT. Amino acid sequence: CASSSRWTEGTPGELFF.

The table lists this clonotype with many counts. The rearrangement links TRBV20-1 to TRBJ2-1; D unclear. Trimming left V 0 bases short and J 4 bases short, with 13 bases between. Germline V gene lookup returns CDR1 DFQATT and CDR2 SNEGSKA (reference sequence). This CDR3 is built from 15 residues. The CDR3 DNA reads TGCAGTGCTAGAGATCGAGTCTCACCTTACAATGAGCAGTTCTTC. Its translation is CSARDRVSPYNEQFF.

The table lists this clonotype with many counts. The V and J genes are TRBV28 and TRBJ2-7; 12 bases match TRBD1. V dropped 5 bases and J dropped 1; count of bases not matched to a gene: 12. The CDR3 runs to 18 residues. Germline V gives CDR1 MDHEN, CDR2 SYDVKM. Here the CDR3 DNA reads TGTGCCAGCAGTCTAGGAATTGGGGACAGGGGGCGATCCTACGAGCAGTACTTC. Translating it yields CASSLGIGDRGRSYEQYF.

This clonotype has ten or more counts. V is TRBV12-3 or TRBV12-4 and J is TRBJ1-1, with D uncertain. Trimming left V 3 bases short and J 5 bases short, with 4 bases between. The CDR3 has 11 amino acids. The CDR3 reads CASSFITEAFF. The CDR3 DNA reads as TGTGCCAGCAGTTTTATTACTGAAGCTTTCTTT.

In its sample, this clonotype was seen a few times. The CDR3: CASLRSSGDTQYF. CDR3 nucleotide sequence: TGTGCCAGTCTGAGAAGCTCCGGAGATACGCAGTATTTT. This chain uses TRBV19 with TRBJ2-3; no definite D call. The CDR3 has 13 residues. The V gene's germline CDR1 is LNHDA and CDR2 SQIVND (reference sequence). V was shortened by 8 bases and J by 5 bases, with 14 bases between the two germline ends.